This T cell receptor beta chain was recovered during a study of Graves' ophthalmopathy and Graves' hyperthyroidism. Unmatched junction bases numbered 4, after V lost 3 bases and J lost 4 bases. The CDR3 runs to 14 residues. Germline values: CDR1 SGDLS, CDR2 YYNGEE. The authors amplified TCR beta CDR3 regions from RNA transcripts. HTBI primers served in a first-round RT-PCR, which a second-round multiplex PCR followed. Each CDR3 protein is one row after TCRdb ran MiXCR on the multiplex PCR reads. The table includes about 620,000 distinct CDR3 sequences, about 24% detected once. Hyperthyroidism patients, all newly diagnosed, had under 2 months' duration and ages of 18 to 65. The source of the PBMCs was around 9 ml of fresh peripheral blood. Study results and limitations: Ophthalmopathy progression predictions by the model showed around 72% specificity and approximately 71% sensitivity. The authors also found most expanded thyroid clonotypes above 0.001 frequency in blood.

This clonotype was detected many times. Antigen: not known. Sequencing was done on a sample of peripheral blood. The chain employs TRBV9 and TRBJ1-2, with 9 bases matching TRBD1. This sequence was found in a woman aged 18-29 years with stable Graves' hyperthyroidism. Some clones in this sample may be carry-over from other donors' samples. CDR3 loop: CASSGRQGVYGYTF. CDR3 nucleotide sequence: TGTGCCAGCAGCGGCCGACAGGGGGTCTATGGCTACACCTTC. Complete variable domain (other parts from reference TRBV9 and TRBJ1-2): DSGVTQTPKHLITATGQRVTLRCSPRSGDLSVYWYQQSLDQGLQFLIQYYNGEERAKGNILERFSAQQFPDLHSELNLSSLELGDSALYFCASSGRQGVYGYTFGSGTRLTVV.